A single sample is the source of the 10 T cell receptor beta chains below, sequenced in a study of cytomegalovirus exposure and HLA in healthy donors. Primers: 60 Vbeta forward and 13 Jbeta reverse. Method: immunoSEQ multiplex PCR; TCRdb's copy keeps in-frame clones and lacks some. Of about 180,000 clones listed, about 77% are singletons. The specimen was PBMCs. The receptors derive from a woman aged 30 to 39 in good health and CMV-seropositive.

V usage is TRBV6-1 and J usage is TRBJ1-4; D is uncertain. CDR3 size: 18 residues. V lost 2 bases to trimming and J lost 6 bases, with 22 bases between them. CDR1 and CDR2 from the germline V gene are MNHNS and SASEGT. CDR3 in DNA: TGTGCCAGCAGTGAACAGCCCTCGGGATCCACTACTGATGAAAAACTGTTTTTT. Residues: CASSEQPSGSTTDEKLFF.

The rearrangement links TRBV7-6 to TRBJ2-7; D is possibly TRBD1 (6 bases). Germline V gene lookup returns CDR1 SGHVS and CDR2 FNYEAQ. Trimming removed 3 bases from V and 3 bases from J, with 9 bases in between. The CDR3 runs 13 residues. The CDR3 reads CASSFGTIYEQYF. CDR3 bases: TGTGCCAGCAGCTTCGGGACAATCTACGAGCAGTACTTC.

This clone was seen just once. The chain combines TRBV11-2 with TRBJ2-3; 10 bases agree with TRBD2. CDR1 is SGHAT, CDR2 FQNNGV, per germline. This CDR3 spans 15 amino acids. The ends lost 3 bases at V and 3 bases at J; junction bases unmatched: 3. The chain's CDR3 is CASSLERGGTDTQYF. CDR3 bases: TGTGCCAGCAGCTTGGAGCGGGGGGGTACAGATACGCAGTATTTT. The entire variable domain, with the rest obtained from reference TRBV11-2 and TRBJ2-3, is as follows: EAGVAQSPRYKIIEKRQSVAFWCNPISGHATLYWYQQILGQGPKLLIQFQNNGVVDDSQLPKDRFSAERLKGVDSTLKIQPAKLEDSAVYLCASSLERGGTDTQYFGPGTRLTVL.

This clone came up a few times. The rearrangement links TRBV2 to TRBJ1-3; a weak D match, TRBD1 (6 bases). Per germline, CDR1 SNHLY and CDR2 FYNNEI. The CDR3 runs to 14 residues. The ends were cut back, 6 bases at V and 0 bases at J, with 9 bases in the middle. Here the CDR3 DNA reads TGTGCCAGCAGCAGGGGTGGCTCTGGAAACACCATATATTTT. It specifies CASSRGGSGNTIYF.

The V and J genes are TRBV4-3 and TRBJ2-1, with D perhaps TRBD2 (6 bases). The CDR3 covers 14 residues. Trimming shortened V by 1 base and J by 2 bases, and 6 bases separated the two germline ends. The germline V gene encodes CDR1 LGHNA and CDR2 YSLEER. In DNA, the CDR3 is TGCGCCAGCAGCCAAGGACTAGCCTACAATGAGCAGTTCTTC. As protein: CASSQGLAYNEQFF.

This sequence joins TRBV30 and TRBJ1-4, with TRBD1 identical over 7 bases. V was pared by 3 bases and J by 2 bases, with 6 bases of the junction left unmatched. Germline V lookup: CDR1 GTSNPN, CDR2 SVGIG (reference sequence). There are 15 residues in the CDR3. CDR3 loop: CAWRPRGLTNEKLFF. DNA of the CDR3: TGTGCCTGGAGGCCAAGGGGGCTGACTAATGAAAAACTGTTTTTT. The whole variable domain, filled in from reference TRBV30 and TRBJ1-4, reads SQTIHQWPATLVQPVGSPLSLECTVEGTSNPNLYWYRQAAGRGLQLLFYSVGIGQISSEVPQNLSASRPQDRQFILSSKKLLLSDSGFYLCAWRPRGLTNEKLFFGSGTQLSVL.

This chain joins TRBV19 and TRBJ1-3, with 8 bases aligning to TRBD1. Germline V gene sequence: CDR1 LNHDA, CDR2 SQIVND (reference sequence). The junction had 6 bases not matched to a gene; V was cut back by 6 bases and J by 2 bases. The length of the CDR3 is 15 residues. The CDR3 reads CASSPDRATGNTIYF. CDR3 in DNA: TGTGCCAGTAGCCCGGACAGGGCCACTGGAAACACCATATATTTT.

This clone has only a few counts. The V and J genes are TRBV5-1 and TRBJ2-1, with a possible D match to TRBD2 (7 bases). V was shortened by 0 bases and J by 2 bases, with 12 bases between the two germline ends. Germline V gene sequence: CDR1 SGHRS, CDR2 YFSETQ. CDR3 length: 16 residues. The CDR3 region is CASSLGRGRTYNEQFF. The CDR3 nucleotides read TGCGCCAGCAGCTTGGGGCGGGGGCGAACCTACAATGAGCAGTTCTTC.

The CDR3 reads CASRVTTGSYEQYF. DNA for the CDR3: TGTGCCAGTAGGGTCACGACTGGATCCTACGAGCAGTACTTC. This sequence joins TRBV19 and TRBJ2-5; D is unclear. The J call may be in error: the DNA end matches TRBJ2-7 better. The CDR3 is made up of 14 amino acids. Germline values: CDR1 LNHDA, CDR2 SQIVND (reference sequence).

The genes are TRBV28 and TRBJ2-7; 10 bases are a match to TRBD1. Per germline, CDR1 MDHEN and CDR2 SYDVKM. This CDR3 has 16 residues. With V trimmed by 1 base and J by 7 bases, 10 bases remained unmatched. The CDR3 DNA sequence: TGTGCCAGCAGTTTATCCGGGACAGGGGCCCTCAGAGAGCAGTACTTC. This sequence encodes CASSLSGTGALREQYF.